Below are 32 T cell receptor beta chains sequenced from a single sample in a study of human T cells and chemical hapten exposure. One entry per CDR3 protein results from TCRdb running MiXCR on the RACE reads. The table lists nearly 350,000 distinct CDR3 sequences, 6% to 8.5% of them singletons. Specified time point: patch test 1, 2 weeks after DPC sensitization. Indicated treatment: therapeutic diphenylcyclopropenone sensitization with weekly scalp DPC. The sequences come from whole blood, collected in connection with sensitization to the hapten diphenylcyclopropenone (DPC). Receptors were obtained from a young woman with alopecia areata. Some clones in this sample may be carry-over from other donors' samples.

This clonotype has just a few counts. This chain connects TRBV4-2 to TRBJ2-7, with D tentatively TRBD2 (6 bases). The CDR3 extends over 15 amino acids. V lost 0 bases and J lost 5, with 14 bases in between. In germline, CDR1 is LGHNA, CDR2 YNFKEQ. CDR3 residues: CASSQEEGLGNEQYF. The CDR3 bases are TGTGCCAGCAGCCAAGAGGAGGGTCTGGGGAACGAGCAGTACTTC.

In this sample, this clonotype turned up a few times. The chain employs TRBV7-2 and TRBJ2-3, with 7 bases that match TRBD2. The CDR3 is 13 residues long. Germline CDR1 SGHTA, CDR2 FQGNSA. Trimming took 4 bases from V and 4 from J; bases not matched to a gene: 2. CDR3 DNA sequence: TGTGCCAGCAGCTGGGGAGGGGCAGATACGCAGTATTTT. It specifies CASSWGGADTQYF. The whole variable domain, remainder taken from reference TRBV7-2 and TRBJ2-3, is GAGVSQSPSNKVTEKGKDVELRCDPISGHTALYWYRQSLGQGLEFLIYFQGNSAPDKSGLPSDRFSAERTGGSVSTLTIQRTQQEDSAVYLCASSWGGADTQYFGPGTRLTVL.

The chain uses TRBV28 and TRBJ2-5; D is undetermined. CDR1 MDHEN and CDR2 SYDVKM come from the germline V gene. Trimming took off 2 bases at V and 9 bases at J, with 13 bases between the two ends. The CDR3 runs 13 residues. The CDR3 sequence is CASSLDRGLAQYF. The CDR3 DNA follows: TGTGCCAGCAGTTTAGATCGAGGATTGGCCCAGTACTTC. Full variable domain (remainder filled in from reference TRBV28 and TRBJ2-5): DVKVTQSSRYLVKRTGEKVFLECVQDMDHENMFWYRQDPGLGLRLIYFSYDVKMKEKGDIPEGYSVSREKKERFSLILESASTNQTSMYLCASSLDRGLAQYFGPGTRLLVL.

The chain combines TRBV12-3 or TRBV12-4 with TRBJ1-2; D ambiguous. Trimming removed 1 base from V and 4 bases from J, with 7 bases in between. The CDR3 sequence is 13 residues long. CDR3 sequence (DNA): TGTGCCAGCAGTTTAGAGAAAACCTATGGCTACACCTTC. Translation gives CASSLEKTYGYTF.

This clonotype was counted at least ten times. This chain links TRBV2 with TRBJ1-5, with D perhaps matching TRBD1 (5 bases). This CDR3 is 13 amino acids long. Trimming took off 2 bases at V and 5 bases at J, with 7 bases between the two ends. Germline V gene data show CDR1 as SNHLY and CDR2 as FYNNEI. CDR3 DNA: TGTGCCAGCAGTGAACAGGGAGATCAGCCCCAGCATTTT. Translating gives CASSEQGDQPQHF.

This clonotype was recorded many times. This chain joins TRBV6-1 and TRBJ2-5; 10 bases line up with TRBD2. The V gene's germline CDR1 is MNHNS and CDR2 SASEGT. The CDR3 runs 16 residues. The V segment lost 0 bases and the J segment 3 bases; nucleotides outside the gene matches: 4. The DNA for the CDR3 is TGTGCCAGCAGTGAAGCGGGAGGACTAGCGGAAGAGACCCAGTACTTC. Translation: CASSEAGGLAEETQYF.

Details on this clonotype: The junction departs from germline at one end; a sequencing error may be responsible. The CDR3 DNA reads as TGTGTCAGCACAACGGGGCGGGAAGTGACCCAGTACTTC. Translating gives CVSTTGREVTQYF. The chain is built from TRBV6-2 or TRBV6-3 and TRBJ2-5; tentatively, D is TRBD2 (6 bases). The CDR3 spans 13 residues. The germline V gene has CDR1 MNHEY and CDR2 SVGEGT.

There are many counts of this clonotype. The CDR3 spells CASSYSKWASYEQYF. CDR3 DNA: TGTGCCAGCAGTTACTCGAAGTGGGCCTCCTACGAGCAGTACTTC. This chain joins TRBV6-5 and TRBJ2-7, with D unclear. Deletions cut 0 bases from V and 0 bases from J, with 9 bases between. The CDR3 has 15 residues. Germline-derived CDR1 and CDR2 are MNHEY and SVGAGI.

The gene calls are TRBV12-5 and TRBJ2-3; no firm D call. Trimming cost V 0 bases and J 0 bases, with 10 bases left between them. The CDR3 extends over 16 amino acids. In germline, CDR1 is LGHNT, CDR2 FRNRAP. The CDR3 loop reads CASGLVLGPSTDTQYF. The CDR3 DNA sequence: TGTGCTAGTGGTTTGGTACTTGGGCCGAGCACAGATACGCAGTATTTT. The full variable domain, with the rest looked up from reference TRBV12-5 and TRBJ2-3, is DARVTQTPRHKVTEMGQEVTMRCQPILGHNTVFWYRQTMMQGLELLAYFRNRAPLDDSGMPKDRFSAEMPDATLATLKIQPSEPRDSAVYFCASGLVLGPSTDTQYFGPGTRLTVL.

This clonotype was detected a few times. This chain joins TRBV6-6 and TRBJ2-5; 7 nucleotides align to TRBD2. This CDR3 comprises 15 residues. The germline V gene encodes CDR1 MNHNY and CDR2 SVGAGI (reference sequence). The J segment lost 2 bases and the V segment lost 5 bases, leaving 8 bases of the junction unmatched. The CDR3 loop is CASSPHQAGQETQYF. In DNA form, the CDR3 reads TGTGCCAGCAGTCCCCACCAAGCGGGGCAAGAGACCCAGTACTTC.

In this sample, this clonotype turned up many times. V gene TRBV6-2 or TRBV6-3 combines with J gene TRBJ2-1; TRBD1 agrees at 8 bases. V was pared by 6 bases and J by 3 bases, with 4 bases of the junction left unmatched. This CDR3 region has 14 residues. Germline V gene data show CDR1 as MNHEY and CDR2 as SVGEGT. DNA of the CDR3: TGTGCCAGCAGGGGACAGGTAGTCTACAATGAGCAGTTCTTC. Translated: CASRGQVVYNEQFF.

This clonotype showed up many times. CDR3 in amino acids: CASSQGRGRGRDNEQFF. The CDR3 nucleotides are TGCGCCAGCAGCCAAGGAAGGGGCCGGGGTCGGGACAATGAGCAGTTCTTC. The chain employs TRBV4-3 and TRBJ2-1, with D possibly being TRBD1 or TRBD2 (5 bases each). Trimming cost V 1 base and J 5 bases, with 18 bases left between them. The CDR3 totals 17 residues. Germline V gives CDR1 LGHNA, CDR2 YSLEER.

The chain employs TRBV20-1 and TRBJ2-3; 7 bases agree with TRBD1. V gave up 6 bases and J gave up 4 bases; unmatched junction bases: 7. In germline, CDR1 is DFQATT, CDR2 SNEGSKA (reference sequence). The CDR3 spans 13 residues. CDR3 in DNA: TGCAGTGCCCCCGACAGGGACGCAGATACGCAGTATTTT. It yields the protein CSAPDRDADTQYF.

The CDR3 sequence: CASSPTSSFGGNEQFF. The CDR3 nucleotides read TGTGCCAGCAGCCCTACCTCTAGCTTCGGGGGGAATGAGCAGTTCTTC. The gene calls are TRBV13 and TRBJ2-1; the match to TRBD2 covers 7 bases. The J segment lost 7 bases and the V segment lost 5 bases, leaving 14 bases of the junction unmatched. Germline V gives CDR1 PRHDT, CDR2 FYEKMQ (reference sequence). CDR3 size: 16 residues.

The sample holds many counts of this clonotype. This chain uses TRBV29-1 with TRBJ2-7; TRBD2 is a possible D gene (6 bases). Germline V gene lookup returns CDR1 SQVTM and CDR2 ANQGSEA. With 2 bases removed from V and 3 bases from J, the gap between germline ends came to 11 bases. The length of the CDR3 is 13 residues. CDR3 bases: TGCAGCGTTGAAACGCTAGCGAGCTACGAGCAGTACTTC. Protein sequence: CSVETLASYEQYF.

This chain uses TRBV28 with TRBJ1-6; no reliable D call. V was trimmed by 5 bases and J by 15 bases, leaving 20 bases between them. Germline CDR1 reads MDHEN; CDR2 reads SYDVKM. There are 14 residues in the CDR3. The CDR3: CASSPRPLPHFLHF. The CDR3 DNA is TGTGCCAGCAGTCCCCGACCGCTCCCCCATTTCCTCCACTTT.

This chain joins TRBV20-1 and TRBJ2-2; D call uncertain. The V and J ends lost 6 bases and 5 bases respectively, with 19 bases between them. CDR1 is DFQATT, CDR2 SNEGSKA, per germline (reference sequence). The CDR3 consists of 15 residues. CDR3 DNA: TGCAGTGCCAGCCCTGGTCAGCTAGGAACCGGGGAGCTGTTTTTT. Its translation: CSASPGQLGTGELFF.

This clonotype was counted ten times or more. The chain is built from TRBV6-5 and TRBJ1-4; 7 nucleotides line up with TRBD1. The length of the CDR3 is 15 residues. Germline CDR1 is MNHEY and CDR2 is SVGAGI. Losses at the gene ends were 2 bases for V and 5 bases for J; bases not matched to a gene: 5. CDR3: CASSYLGQDNEKLFF. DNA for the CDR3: TGTGCCAGCAGTTACCTAGGACAGGACAATGAAAAACTGTTTTTT.

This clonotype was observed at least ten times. CDR3 nucleotides: TGCAGTGCTAGAGATTCGACAGGGGGAGGGGAGACCCAGTACTTC. This gives the protein CSARDSTGGGETQYF. The chain combines TRBV20-1 with TRBJ2-5; 9 nucleotides line up with TRBD1. Germline loops: CDR1 DFQATT, CDR2 SNEGSKA (reference sequence). The CDR3 length is 15 residues. The V segment lost 0 bases and the J segment 5 bases; nucleotides outside the gene matches: 7.

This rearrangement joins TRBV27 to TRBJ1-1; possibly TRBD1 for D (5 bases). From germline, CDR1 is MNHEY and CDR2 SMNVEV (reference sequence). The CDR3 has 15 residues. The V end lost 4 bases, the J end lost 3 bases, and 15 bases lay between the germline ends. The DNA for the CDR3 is TGTGCCAGCAGTTCGTGGACATCAAGGGACACTGAAGCTTTCTTT. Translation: CASSSWTSRDTEAFF.

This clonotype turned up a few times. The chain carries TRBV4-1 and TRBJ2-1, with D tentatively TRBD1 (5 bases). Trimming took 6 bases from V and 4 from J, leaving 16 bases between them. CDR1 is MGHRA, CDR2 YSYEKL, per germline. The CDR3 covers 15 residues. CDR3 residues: CASRSDSYPYNEQFF. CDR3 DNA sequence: TGCGCCAGCAGATCAGACAGTTACCCTTACAATGAGCAGTTCTTC.

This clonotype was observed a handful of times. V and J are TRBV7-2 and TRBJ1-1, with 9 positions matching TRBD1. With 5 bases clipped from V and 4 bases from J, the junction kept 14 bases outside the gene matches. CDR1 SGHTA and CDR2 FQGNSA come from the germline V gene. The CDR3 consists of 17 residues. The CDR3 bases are TGTGCCAGCAGCCCATCTGGGACAGGGTGGAGTAGCACTGAAGCTTTCTTT. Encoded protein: CASSPSGTGWSSTEAFF.

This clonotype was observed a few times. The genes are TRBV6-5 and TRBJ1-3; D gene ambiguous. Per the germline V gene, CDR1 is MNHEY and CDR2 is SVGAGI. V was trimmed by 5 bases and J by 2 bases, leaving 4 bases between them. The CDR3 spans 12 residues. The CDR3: CASSATGNTIYF. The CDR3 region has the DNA TGTGCCAGCAGTGCAACTGGAAACACCATATATTTT.

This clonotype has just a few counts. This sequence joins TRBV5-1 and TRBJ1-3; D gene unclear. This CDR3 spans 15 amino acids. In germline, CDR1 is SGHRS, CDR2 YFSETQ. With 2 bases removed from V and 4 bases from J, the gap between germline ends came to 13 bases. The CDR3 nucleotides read TGCGCCAGCAGCTTCCCCCGGGATTGGGGAAACACCATATATTTT. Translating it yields CASSFPRDWGNTIYF.

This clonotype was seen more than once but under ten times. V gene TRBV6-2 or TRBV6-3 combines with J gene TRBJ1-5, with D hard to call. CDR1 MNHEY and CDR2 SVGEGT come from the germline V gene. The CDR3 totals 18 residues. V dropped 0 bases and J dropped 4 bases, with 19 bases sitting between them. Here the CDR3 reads CASSYSKIVGFGNQPQHF. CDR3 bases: TGTGCCAGCAGTTACTCGAAAATCGTGGGATTCGGGAATCAGCCCCAGCATTTT.

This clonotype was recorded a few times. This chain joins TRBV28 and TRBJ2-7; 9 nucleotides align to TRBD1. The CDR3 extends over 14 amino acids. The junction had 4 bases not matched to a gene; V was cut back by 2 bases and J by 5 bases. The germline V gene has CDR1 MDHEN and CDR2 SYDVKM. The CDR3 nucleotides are TGTGCCAGCAGTTTAAGGGGACAGGGACACGAGCAGTACTTC. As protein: CASSLRGQGHEQYF.

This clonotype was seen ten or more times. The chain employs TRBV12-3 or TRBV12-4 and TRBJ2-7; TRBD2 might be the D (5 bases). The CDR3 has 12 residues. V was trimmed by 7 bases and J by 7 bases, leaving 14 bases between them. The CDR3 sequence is CASTDYLREQYF. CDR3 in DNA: TGTGCCAGCACCGACTACTTAAGAGAGCAGTACTTC.

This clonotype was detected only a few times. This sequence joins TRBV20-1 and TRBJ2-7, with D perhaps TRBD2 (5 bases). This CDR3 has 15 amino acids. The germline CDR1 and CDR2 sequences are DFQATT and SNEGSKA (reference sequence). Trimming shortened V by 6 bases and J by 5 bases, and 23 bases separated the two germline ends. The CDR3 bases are TGCAGTGCCCATCCAGTAGCCCCGGGGAGTGACGAGCAGTACTTC. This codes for CSAHPVAPGSDEQYF.

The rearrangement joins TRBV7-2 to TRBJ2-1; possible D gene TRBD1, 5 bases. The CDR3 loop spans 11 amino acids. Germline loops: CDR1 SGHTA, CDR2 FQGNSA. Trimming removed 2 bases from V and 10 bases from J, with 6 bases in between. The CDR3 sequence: CASSLSGEQFF. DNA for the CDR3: TGTGCCAGCAGCTTATCAGGGGAGCAGTTCTTC.

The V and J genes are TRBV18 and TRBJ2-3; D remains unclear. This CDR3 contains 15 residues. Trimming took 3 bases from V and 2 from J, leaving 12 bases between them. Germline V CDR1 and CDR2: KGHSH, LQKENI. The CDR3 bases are TGTGCCAGCTCACCGTCCCGCGACTTCACAGATACGCAGTATTTT. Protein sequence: CASSPSRDFTDTQYF.

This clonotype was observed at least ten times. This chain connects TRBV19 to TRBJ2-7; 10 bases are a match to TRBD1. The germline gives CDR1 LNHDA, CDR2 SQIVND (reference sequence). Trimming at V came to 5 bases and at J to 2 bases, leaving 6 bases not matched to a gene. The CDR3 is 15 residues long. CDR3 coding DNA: TGTGCCAGTAGTCGTGACAGGGGGCTTGCCTACGAGCAGTACTTC. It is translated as CASSRDRGLAYEQYF.

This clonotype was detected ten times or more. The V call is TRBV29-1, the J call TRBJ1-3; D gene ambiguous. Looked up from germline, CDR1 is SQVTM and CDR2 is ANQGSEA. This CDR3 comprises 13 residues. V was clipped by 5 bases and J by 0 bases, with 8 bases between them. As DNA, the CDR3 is TGCAGCGTTCGGCGTCCCTCTGGAAACACCATATATTTT. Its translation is CSVRRPSGNTIYF.